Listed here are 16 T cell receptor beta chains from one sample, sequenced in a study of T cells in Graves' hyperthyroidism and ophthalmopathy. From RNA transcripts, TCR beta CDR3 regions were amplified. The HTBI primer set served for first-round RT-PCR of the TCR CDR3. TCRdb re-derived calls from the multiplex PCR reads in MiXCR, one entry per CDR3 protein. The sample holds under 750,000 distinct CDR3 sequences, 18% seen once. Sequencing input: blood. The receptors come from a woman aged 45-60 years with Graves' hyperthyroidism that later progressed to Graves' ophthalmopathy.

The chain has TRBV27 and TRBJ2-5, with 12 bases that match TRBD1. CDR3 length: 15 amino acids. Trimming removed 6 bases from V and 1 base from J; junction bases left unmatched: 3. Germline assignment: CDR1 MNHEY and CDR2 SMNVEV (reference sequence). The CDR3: CASSRDRGRQETQYF. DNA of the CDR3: TGTGCCAGCAGCCGGGACAGGGGGCGCCAAGAGACCCAGTACTTC.

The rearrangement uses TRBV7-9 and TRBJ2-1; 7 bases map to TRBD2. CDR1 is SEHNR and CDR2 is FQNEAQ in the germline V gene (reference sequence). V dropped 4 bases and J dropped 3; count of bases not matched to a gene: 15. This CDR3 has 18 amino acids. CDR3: CASSSALRAGVGYNEQFF. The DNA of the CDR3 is TGTGCCAGCAGCTCCGCCCTTCGGGCGGGGGTCGGCTACAATGAGCAGTTCTTC.

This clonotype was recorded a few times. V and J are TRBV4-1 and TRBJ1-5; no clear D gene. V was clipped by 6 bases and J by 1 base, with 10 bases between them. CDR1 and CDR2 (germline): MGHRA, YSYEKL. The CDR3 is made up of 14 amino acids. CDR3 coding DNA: TGCGCCAGCAGTCTGTCTTGGAGCAATCAGCCCCAGCATTTT. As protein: CASSLSWSNQPQHF.

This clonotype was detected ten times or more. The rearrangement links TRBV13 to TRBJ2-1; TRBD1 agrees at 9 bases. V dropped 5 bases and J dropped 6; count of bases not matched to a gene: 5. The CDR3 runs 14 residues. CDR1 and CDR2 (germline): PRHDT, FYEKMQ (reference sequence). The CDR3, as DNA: TGTGCCAGCAGCACCAACAGGGGGCGCAATGAGCAGTTCTTC. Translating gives CASSTNRGRNEQFF.

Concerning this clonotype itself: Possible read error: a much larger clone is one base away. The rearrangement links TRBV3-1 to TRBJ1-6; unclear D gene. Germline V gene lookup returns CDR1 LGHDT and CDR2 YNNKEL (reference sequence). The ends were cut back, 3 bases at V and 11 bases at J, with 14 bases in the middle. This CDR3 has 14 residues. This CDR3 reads CASSHVDRFPPLHF. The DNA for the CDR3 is TGTGCCAGCAGCCATGTAGACCGATTTCCACCCCTCCACTTT.

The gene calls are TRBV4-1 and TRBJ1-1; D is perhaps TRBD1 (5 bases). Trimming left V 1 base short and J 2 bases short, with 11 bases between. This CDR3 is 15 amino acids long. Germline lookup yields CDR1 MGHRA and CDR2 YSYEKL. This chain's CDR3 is CASSQAVQGNTEAFF. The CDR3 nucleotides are TGCGCCAGCAGCCAAGCAGTGCAGGGCAACACTGAAGCTTTCTTT.

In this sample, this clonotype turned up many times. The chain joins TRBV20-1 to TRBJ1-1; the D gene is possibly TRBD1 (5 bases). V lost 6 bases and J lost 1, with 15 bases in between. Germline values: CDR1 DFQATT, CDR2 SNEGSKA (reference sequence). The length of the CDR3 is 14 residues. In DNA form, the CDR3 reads TGCAGTGCAGCCCGACCGAGGGGGAACACTGAAGCTTTCTTT. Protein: CSAARPRGNTEAFF.

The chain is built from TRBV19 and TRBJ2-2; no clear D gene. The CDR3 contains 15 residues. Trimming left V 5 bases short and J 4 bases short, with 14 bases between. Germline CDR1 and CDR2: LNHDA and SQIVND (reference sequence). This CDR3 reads CASSLLGSGTGELFF. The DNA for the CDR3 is TGTGCCAGTAGTCTGTTGGGGTCGGGCACCGGGGAGCTGTTTTTT.

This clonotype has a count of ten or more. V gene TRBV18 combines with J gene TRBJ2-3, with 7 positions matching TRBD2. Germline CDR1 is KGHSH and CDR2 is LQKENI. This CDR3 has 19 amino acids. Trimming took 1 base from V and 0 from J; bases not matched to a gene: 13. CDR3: CASSPRPLASGTSTDTQYF. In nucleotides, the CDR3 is TGTGCCAGCTCACCACGCCCCCTGGCTAGCGGAACTAGCACAGATACGCAGTATTTT.

CDR3 residues: CASSLGTALNTEAFF. CDR3 bases: TGTGCCAGCAGCTTAGGGACAGCCCTGAACACTGAAGCTTTCTTT. The genes are TRBV7-6 and TRBJ1-1; tentatively, D is TRBD1 (6 bases). CDR3 length: 15 residues. Per germline, CDR1 SGHVS and CDR2 FNYEAQ. The V gene lost 1 base and the J gene lost 0 bases, with 9 bases spanning the gap.

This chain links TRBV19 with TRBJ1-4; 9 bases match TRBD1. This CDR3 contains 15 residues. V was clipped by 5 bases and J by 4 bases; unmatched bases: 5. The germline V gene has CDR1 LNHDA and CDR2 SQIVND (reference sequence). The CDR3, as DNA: TGTGCCAGTAGTGGACAGGGGTCCTATAATGAAAAACTGTTTTTT. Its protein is CASSGQGSYNEKLFF.

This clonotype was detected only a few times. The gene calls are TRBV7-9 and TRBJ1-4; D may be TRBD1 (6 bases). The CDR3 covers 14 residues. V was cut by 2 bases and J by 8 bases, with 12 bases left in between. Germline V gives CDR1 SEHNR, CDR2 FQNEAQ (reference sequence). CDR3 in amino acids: CASSLLQGPEKLFF. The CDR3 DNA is TGTGCCAGCAGCTTACTACAGGGTCCCGAAAAACTGTTTTTT.

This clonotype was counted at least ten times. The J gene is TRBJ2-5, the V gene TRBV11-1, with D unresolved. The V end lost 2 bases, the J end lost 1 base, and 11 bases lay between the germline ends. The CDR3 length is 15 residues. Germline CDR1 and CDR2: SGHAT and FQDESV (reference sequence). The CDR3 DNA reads TGTGCCAGCAGCTTACGGCTTTCGGCCCAAGAGACCCAGTACTTC. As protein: CASSLRLSAQETQYF.

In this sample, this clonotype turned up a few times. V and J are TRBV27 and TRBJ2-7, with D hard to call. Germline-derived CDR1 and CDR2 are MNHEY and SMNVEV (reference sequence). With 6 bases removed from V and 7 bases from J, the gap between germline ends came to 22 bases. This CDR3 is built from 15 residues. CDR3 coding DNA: TGTGCCAGCAGCCCCCTATTGCAGGATTTGGGGGAGCAGTACTTC. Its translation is CASSPLLQDLGEQYF.

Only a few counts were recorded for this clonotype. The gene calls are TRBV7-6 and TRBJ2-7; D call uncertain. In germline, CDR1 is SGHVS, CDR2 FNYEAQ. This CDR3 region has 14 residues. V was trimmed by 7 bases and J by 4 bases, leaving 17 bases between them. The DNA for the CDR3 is TGTGCCAGCACCGAAGGTGACACCGATTACGAGCAGTACTTC. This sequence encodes CASTEGDTDYEQYF.

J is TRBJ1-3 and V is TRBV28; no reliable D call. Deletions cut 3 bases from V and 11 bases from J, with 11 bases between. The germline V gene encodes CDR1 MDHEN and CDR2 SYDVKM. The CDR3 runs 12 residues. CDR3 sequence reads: CASSFWAFPIYF. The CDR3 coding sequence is TGTGCCAGCAGTTTTTGGGCCTTTCCCATATATTTT. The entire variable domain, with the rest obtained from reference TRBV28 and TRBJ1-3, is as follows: DVKVTQSSRYLVKRTGEKVFLECVQDMDHENMFWYRQDPGLGLRLIYFSYDVKMKEKGDIPEGYSVSREKKERFSLILESASTNQTSMYLCASSFWAFPIYFGEGSWLTVV.